This T cell receptor beta chain was captured in a study of blood T cells in healthy people across ages. Study-wide findings and caveats: Age showed a roughly linear inverse relationship with TCR beta diversity per million T cells.

Each donor supplied 7.5 to 10 milliliters of peripheral blood. To note about this clonotype: Its antigen is not known.

It was with a sample-barcoded 5' primer and a J-beta primer mix that a second PCR of about 7 to 12 cycles was run. TCRdb analysed the 5' RACE reads with MiXCR anew, one entry per CDR3 protein. The sample consists of around 1,700,000 distinct CDR3 sequences, 28% of them appearing once. The length of the CDR3 is 17 residues. Germline CDR1 is DFQATT and CDR2 is SNEGSKA (reference sequence). V gave up 6 bases and J gave up 2 bases, with 22 bases separating them. The V and J genes are TRBV20-1 and TRBJ1-4; perhaps TRBD1 as D (5 bases). Sequences were obtained from blood. The TCR originated in a woman aged 25 to 39 in good health. The chain's CDR3 is CSAPKEGLRSTNEKLFF. CDR3 bases: TGCAGTGCGCCGAAGGAGGGACTGCGCTCGACTAATGAAAAACTGTTTTTT.